This T cell receptor (beta chain) was documented in a study of identifying expanded T cells in peripheral blood. During the collection period, no donor immune events like infections were recorded. Assay used: immunoSEQ multiplex PCR; TCRdb lists only in-frame clones, some missing. The sample lists under 95,000 clones, 75% to 90% seen once, with around 2.8% in the top ten. The germline V gene has CDR1 SGHTA and CDR2 FQGNSA. The J segment lost 9 bases and the V segment lost 5 bases, leaving 12 bases of the junction unmatched. The CDR3 sequence is 15 residues long. Sequencing used blood. The chain uses TRBV7-2 and TRBJ2-3; 9 nucleotides match TRBD2. The TCR originated in a person aged 18 to 75 in good health. The CDR3 DNA follows: TGTGCCAGCAGCCAGGCGGCTAGCGGGGTCCGGACGCAGTATTTT. The encoded protein is CASSQAASGVRTQYF. Drawing the rest from reference TRBV7-2 and TRBJ2-3, the complete variable domain is GAGVSQSPSNKVTEKGKDVELRCDPISGHTALYWYRQSLGQGLEFLIYFQGNSAPDKSGLPSDRFSAERTGGSVSTLTIQRTQQEDSAVYLCASSQAASGVRTQYFGPGTRLTVL.